This TCR beta chain was identified during a study of T-cell memory formation after mild COVID-19. Study context: TCR clusters were largely donor specific.

V lost 3 bases and J lost 1, with 6 bases in between. Germline V gene sequence: CDR1 DFQATT, CDR2 SNEGSKA (reference sequence). This CDR3 has 13 residues. In its sample, this clonotype was seen a few times. Using constant-segment primers, 5'RACE produced TCR alpha and TCR beta cDNA libraries carrying sample barcodes and UMIs. TCRdb itself ran the 5' RACE reads through MiXCR, one entry per CDR3 protein. The sample has about 470,000 distinct CDR3 sequences, more than 20% seen once. Material for sequencing was PBMCs or a T cell subset sorted from them (not recorded which). The origin of this receptor is an adult woman who had mild COVID-19 (a few samples of this study predate the infection). Cell type and time point are not known. This rearrangement joins TRBV20-1 to TRBJ2-2; no clear D gene. CDR3 DNA: TGCAGTGCTAGTCCCGAGAACACCGGGGAGCTGTTTTTT. Residues: CSASPENTGELFF.